The text below deals with one T cell receptor beta chain. Sequencing used immunoSEQ multiplex PCR; TCRdb keeps in-frame clones, though not all of them. Among around 250,000 clones listed, under 90% were seen once. The sample is drawn from a study of blood T cell repertoires in COVID-19. Trimming cost V 5 bases and J 5 bases; bases outside gene matches: 5. Germline CDR1 PRHDT, CDR2 FYEKMQ (reference sequence). This CDR3 comprises 15 residues. Sequenced material: peripheral blood. The gene calls are TRBV13 and TRBJ2-5; 13 nucleotides align to TRBD2. The receptor comes from a woman under 30 with acute or convalescent COVID-19. CDR3 sequence (DNA): TGTGCCAGCAGCCCCGCACTAGCGGGAGGGGAGACCCAGTACTTC. This encodes CASSPALAGGETQYF.